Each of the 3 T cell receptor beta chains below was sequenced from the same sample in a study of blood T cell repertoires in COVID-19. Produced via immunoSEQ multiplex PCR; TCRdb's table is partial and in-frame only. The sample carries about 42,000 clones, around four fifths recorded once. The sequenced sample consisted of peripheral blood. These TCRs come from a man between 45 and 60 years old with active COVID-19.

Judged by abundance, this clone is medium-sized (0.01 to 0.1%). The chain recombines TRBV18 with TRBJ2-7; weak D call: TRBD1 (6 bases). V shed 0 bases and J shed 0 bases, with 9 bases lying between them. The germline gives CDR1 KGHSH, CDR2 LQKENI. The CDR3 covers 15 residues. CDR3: CASSPPDRSSYEQYF. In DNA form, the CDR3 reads TGTGCCAGCTCACCACCCGACAGGTCCTCCTACGAGCAGTACTTC.

The chain's CDR3 is CASSPVRALNTGELFF. CDR3 sequence (DNA): TGTGCCAGCAGCCCTGTCAGGGCCTTAAACACCGGGGAGCTGTTTTTT. The V gene is TRBV28, the J gene TRBJ2-2, with D tentatively TRBD1 (5 bases). The CDR3 consists of 16 residues. Trimming removed 6 bases from V and 2 bases from J, with 16 bases in between. The germline V gene encodes CDR1 MDHEN and CDR2 SYDVKM.

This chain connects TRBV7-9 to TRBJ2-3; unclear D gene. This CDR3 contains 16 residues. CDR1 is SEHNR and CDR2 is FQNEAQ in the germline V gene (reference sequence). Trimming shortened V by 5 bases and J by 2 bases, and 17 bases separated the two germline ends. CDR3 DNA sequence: TGTGCCAGCAGCCCGAGAGGTGGGTCCACCACAGATACGCAGTATTTT. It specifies CASSPRGGSTTDTQYF.